What follows describes a single T cell receptor beta chain. What it binds is unknown. The data stem from a study of blood T cells in healthy people across ages. Whole-study results and caveats: Age advanced and TCR beta diversity per million T cells fell, roughly linearly. Changes seen in expanded clonotypes were possibly confounded by donor CMV status left unknown.

Per-sample PBMC isolation yielded at least 6.5 million cells. Primed by a sample-barcoded 5' primer and a J-beta primer mix, a second PCR proceeded for about 6 to 12 cycles. TCRdb re-analysed the 5' RACE reads in MiXCR, keeping a single row per CDR3 protein. Of roughly 1,500,000 distinct CDR3 sequences listed, approximately 40% are singletons. The CDR3 length is 16 residues. V was pared by 6 bases and J by 3 bases, with 9 bases of the junction left unmatched. The sequenced sample consisted of blood. This sequence originates from a woman younger than 30 in good health. The genes are TRBV12-3 or TRBV12-4 and TRBJ2-1; TRBD2 agrees at 9 bases. The CDR3 bases are TGTGCCAGCAGCCCGGGTAGCGGGGGTTTCTACAATGAGCAGTTCTTC. Protein: CASSPGSGGFYNEQFF.